This T cell receptor beta chain stems from a study of glioma-infiltrating T cells after dendritic cell vaccination. This clone was seen once. Looked up from germline, CDR1 is SGHRS and CDR2 is YFSETQ. CDR3 length: 16 residues. V lost 0 bases and J lost 0, with 10 bases in between. Libraries were prepared by immunoSEQ multiplex PCR; TCRdb keeps only in-frame clonotypes and omits some of them. The sample has tens of thousands of clones, 81% seen once. The V and J genes are TRBV5-1 and TRBJ1-3; D gene unclear. The material was blood, obtained before dendritic cell vaccination. The sequence was obtained from a human donor with glioblastoma. CDR3 residues: CASSLGSHYSGNTIYF. CDR3 coding DNA: TGCGCCAGCAGCTTGGGAAGTCACTACTCTGGAAACACCATATATTTT.